These 10 T cell receptor beta chains came from one sample sequenced in a study of T cells after posttransplantation cyclophosphamide. The assay was immunoSEQ multiplex PCR, and TCRdb's table has in-frame clones only and misses some. The repertoire yields approximately 39,000 clones, none seen only once; the top ten contain 0.95% to 1.5%. Specimen: PBMCs. All receptors come from a girl aged 5 to 17 in good health, CMV-negative, and a related stem cell transplant donor.

This chain uses TRBV7-9 with TRBJ2-7, with D unclear. The CDR3 totals 13 residues. Germline assignment: CDR1 SEHNR and CDR2 FQNEAQ (reference sequence). V lost 2 bases to trimming and J lost 1 base, with 6 bases between them. CDR3 DNA sequence: TGTGCCAGCAGCTTACCTCTTTCCTACGAGCAGTACTTC. This encodes CASSLPLSYEQYF.

This clone turned up a few times. V usage is TRBV2 and J usage is TRBJ1-6; 9 bases match TRBD1. Losses at the gene ends were 6 bases for V and 7 bases for J; bases not matched to a gene: 7. This CDR3 contains 15 residues. From germline, CDR1 is SNHLY and CDR2 FYNNEI. CDR3 sequence reads: CASREQGARNSPLHF. The CDR3 DNA reads TGTGCCAGCAGGGAACAGGGGGCGCGAAATTCACCCCTCCACTTT.

The chain joins TRBV10-3 to TRBJ2-7; TRBD1 matches 10 bases. The CDR3 sequence is 14 residues long. With 7 bases clipped from V and 4 bases from J, the junction kept 7 bases outside the gene matches. CDR1 is ENHRY and CDR2 is SYGVKD in the germline V gene. The CDR3 is CAITPGQGKYEQYF. CDR3 sequence (DNA): TGTGCCATCACCCCGGGACAGGGGAAATACGAGCAGTACTTC.

The chain uses TRBV19 and TRBJ2-3; 7 nucleotides align to TRBD2. The germline V gene encodes CDR1 LNHDA and CDR2 SQIVND (reference sequence). The CDR3 is 12 residues long. V was clipped by 11 bases and J by 2 bases; unmatched bases: 4. CDR3 coding DNA: TGTGCCGTGGGACTATTCACAGATACGCAGTATTTT. This gives the protein CAVGLFTDTQYF.

This clone was detected ten times or more. The chain joins TRBV5-1 to TRBJ2-5, with TRBD2 identical over 8 bases. V trimming: 0 bases; J trimming: 4 bases; junction bases outside the gene matches: 11. This CDR3 has 17 amino acids. Germline CDR1 and CDR2: SGHRS and YFSETQ. The CDR3 reads CASSLDLREEIPETQYF. In nucleotides, the CDR3 is TGCGCCAGCAGCTTGGATTTGCGGGAGGAGATCCCAGAGACCCAGTACTTC.

This clone occurred many times. V usage is TRBV7-3 and J usage is TRBJ1-2, with 8 nucleotides matching TRBD1. The germline gives CDR1 SGHTA, CDR2 FQGTGA. CDR3 length: 16 residues. J gave up 7 bases and V 2 bases, and 12 bases lay outside the gene matches. The CDR3 sequence is CASSLFGGQGAGGYTF. CDR3 nucleotides: TGTGCCAGCAGCTTATTTGGTGGCCAGGGGGCGGGTGGCTACACCTTC. Full variable domain (remainder filled in from reference TRBV7-3 and TRBJ1-2): GAGVSQTPSNKVTEKGKYVELRCDPISGHTALYWYRQSLGQGPEFLIYFQGTGAADDSGLPNDRFFAVRPEGSVSTLKIQRTERGDSAVYLCASSLFGGQGAGGYTFGSGTRLTVV.

This clone was counted at least ten times. The CDR3 protein is CASSQKSGRASGSGFDEQFF. In nucleotides, the CDR3 is TGCGCCAGCAGCCAAAAAAGTGGGCGGGCTAGCGGGAGCGGGTTTGACGAGCAGTTCTTC. This rearrangement joins TRBV4-1 to TRBJ2-1; the match to TRBD2 covers 10 bases. This CDR3 contains 20 residues. J lost 10 bases, V lost 2 bases, and 23 bases had no gene match. CDR1 and CDR2 (germline): MGHRA, YSYEKL.

The chain recombines TRBV7-3 with TRBJ1-1, with D possibly being TRBD1 (6 bases). The germline V gene encodes CDR1 SGHTA and CDR2 FQGTGA. The CDR3 loop spans 16 amino acids. V gave up 2 bases and J gave up 3 bases, with 16 bases separating them. CDR3: CASSLQFQGPHTEAFF. DNA for the CDR3: TGTGCCAGCAGCTTACAATTCCAGGGGCCCCACACTGAAGCTTTCTTT.

This clone was found a few times. This chain connects TRBV28 to TRBJ2-7, with 9 bases that match TRBD2. Trimming at V came to 5 bases and at J to 3 bases, leaving 8 bases not matched to a gene. The CDR3 is made up of 15 amino acids. Germline V gene data show CDR1 as MDHEN and CDR2 as SYDVKM. CDR3 residues: CASSPGTSSFYEQYF. CDR3 nucleotides: TGTGCCAGCAGTCCAGGGACTAGCAGTTTCTACGAGCAGTACTTC.

This clone was detected ten times or more. The chain is built from TRBV10-2 and TRBJ1-5, with 8 bases that match TRBD1. This CDR3 region has 15 residues. V lost 5 bases and J lost 6; bases outside the gene matches: 9. The germline V gene encodes CDR1 WSHSY and CDR2 SAAADI. CDR3 DNA sequence: TGCGCCAGCAGTTGGGACAGGCTAATGGGTCAGCCCCAGCATTTT. Protein product: CASSWDRLMGQPQHF.